The 20 T cell receptor beta chains listed next were all sequenced from one sample in a study of blood T cell repertoires in COVID-19. Clones were sequenced by immunoSEQ multiplex PCR, and TCRdb holds only the in-frame ones, with some missing. The data show about 130,000 clones, with just under 85% seen just once and roughly 13% held by the top ten. Source material: peripheral blood. These receptors all stem from a human donor in a cohort sampled during active COVID-19.

This chain joins TRBV10-3 and TRBJ2-1; 8 positions match TRBD1. Germline assignment: CDR1 ENHRY and CDR2 SYGVKD. J was trimmed by 4 bases and V by 7 bases; bases with no gene match: 9. This CDR3 comprises 15 residues. The CDR3 is CAITQDRDGYNEQFF. CDR3 nucleotide sequence: TGTGCCATCACCCAGGACAGGGATGGTTACAATGAGCAGTTCTTC.

The chain couples TRBV5-8 to TRBJ1-2; 8 bases are shared with TRBD1. J gave up 7 bases and V 4 bases, and 9 bases lay outside the gene matches. This CDR3 is built from 14 residues. Germline V lookup: CDR1 SGHTS, CDR2 YDEGEE. CDR3 coding DNA: TGTGCCAGCAGCCCAGGGGGCGTTCGTGGTGGCTACACCTTC. Protein product: CASSPGGVRGGYTF.

The J gene is TRBJ1-5, the V gene TRBV21-1; no DNA check was done on the table's D call, TRBD1. TRBV21-1 is flagged as a pseudogene. This CDR3 has 20 amino acids. The CDR3 region has the DNA TGTGCCAGCAGCAAAAAAAGGGGGGACAGGGGAATTTGGGGCAATCAGCCCCAGCATTTT. This translates into CASSKKRGDRGIWGNQPQHF.

J is TRBJ2-7 and V is TRBV20-1; 10 nucleotides line up with TRBD2. Germline assignment: CDR1 DFQATT and CDR2 SNEGSKA (reference sequence). With 3 bases clipped from V and 4 bases from J, the junction kept 3 bases outside the gene matches. The length of the CDR3 is 13 residues. The CDR3 here is CSASETSGYEQYF. The CDR3 nucleotides read TGCAGTGCTAGTGAGACTAGCGGGTACGAGCAGTACTTC.

The gene calls are TRBV10-3 and TRBJ2-5; 9 nucleotides agree with TRBD2. The CDR3 loop spans 11 amino acids. The germline CDR1 and CDR2 sequences are ENHRY and SYGVKD. Trimming removed 10 bases from V and 9 bases from J; junction bases left unmatched: 6. CDR3 loop: CATGAGGSQYF. The CDR3 coding sequence is TGTGCCACCGGGGCGGGGGGGTCCCAGTACTTC.

J is TRBJ2-5 and V is TRBV6-6; D unclear. The CDR3 is 13 residues long. V was cut by 7 bases and J by 7 bases, with 16 bases left in between. CDR1 and CDR2 from the germline V gene are MNHNY and SVGAGI (reference sequence). The CDR3 loop is CASTRQEKGTQYF. CDR3 bases: TGTGCCAGCACCCGCCAGGAAAAAGGGACCCAGTACTTC.

V usage is TRBV6-1 and J usage is TRBJ1-1; D might be TRBD1 (6 bases). The CDR3 contains 17 residues. From germline, CDR1 is MNHNS and CDR2 SASEGT. Trimming stripped 1 base from V and 1 base from J, with 16 bases between. For the CDR3, the DNA is TGTGCCAGCAGTGAAGGGCCCAGGGGACGCAGGAACACTGAAGCTTTCTTT. Encoded protein: CASSEGPRGRRNTEAFF.

The V gene is TRBV20-1, the J gene TRBJ1-4; the match to TRBD1 covers 7 bases. V trimming: 3 bases; J trimming: 5 bases; junction bases outside the gene matches: 6. The CDR3 consists of 14 residues. Germline V gives CDR1 DFQATT, CDR2 SNEGSKA (reference sequence). The chain's CDR3 is CSASPGQMNEKLFF. In nucleotides, the CDR3 is TGCAGTGCTAGTCCGGGACAGATGAATGAAAAACTGTTTTTT.

The chain links TRBV6-6 to TRBJ1-3, with 7 positions matching TRBD1. The J segment lost 0 bases and the V segment lost 5 bases, leaving 10 bases of the junction unmatched. Germline V gives CDR1 MNHNY, CDR2 SVGAGI (reference sequence). This CDR3 is built from 17 residues. CDR3 nucleotides: TGTGCCAGCAGTCCACGGACAGGTTCCTTCTCTGGAAACACCATATATTTT. Amino acid sequence: CASSPRTGSFSGNTIYF.

The chain uses TRBV27 and TRBJ1-1; D remains ambiguous. The CDR3 loop spans 16 amino acids. V was trimmed by 1 base and J by 0 bases, leaving 12 bases between them. Germline-derived CDR1 and CDR2 are MNHEY and SMNVEV (reference sequence). The CDR3 DNA reads as TGTGCCAGCAGTTTATTCCGGGGAGGTATGAACACTGAAGCTTTCTTT. It encodes CASSLFRGGMNTEAFF.

This sequence joins TRBV5-1 and TRBJ2-2, with 11 bases fitting TRBD1. The germline CDR1 and CDR2 sequences are SGHRS and YFSETQ. CDR3 length: 16 amino acids. J gave up 4 bases and V 4 bases, and 6 bases lay outside the gene matches. CDR3 amino acids: CASSDGGTGGTGELFF. In nucleotides, the CDR3 is TGCGCCAGCAGCGATGGCGGGACAGGGGGCACCGGGGAGCTGTTTTTT.

This clone was recorded only once. J is TRBJ2-5 and V is TRBV29-1; TRBD2 agrees at 8 bases. The germline gives CDR1 SQVTM, CDR2 ANQGSEA. Trimming removed 2 bases from V and 7 bases from J; junction bases left unmatched: 15. This CDR3 comprises 16 residues. The CDR3 nucleotides read TGCAGCGTTGAACCGGCGAGCGGGGGATCCCTAGGGACCCAGTACTTC. This sequence encodes CSVEPASGGSLGTQYF.

The chain combines TRBV10-3 with TRBJ1-4, with TRBD1 identical over 7 bases. Germline V gene lookup returns CDR1 ENHRY and CDR2 SYGVKD. Trimming at V came to 3 bases and at J to 6 bases, leaving 7 bases not matched to a gene. The CDR3 spans 15 residues. Here the CDR3 DNA reads TGTGCCATCAGTGAAACGACAGGGTCGGATGAAAAACTGTTTTTT. Translation: CAISETTGSDEKLFF.

CDR3 nucleotides: TGCGCCAGCAGGGAGCAGGGAAAAACCGGGGAGCTGTTTTTT. It is translated as CASREQGKTGELFF. The chain couples TRBV5-1 to TRBJ2-2; the D gene is possibly TRBD1 (5 bases). Germline V gene sequence: CDR1 SGHRS, CDR2 YFSETQ. This CDR3 is 14 amino acids long. Trimming removed 5 bases at V and 5 bases at J, with 13 bases between.

V is TRBV3-1 (or the pseudogene TRBV3-2) and J is TRBJ2-7, with TRBD2 matching 9 bases. From germline, CDR1 is LGHDT and CDR2 YNNKEL (reference sequence). This CDR3 is built from 14 residues. Trimming removed 4 bases from V and 1 base from J; junction bases left unmatched: 2. CDR3 in amino acids: CASSPGLASYEQYF. CDR3 sequence (DNA): TGTGCCAGCAGCCCGGGACTAGCATCCTACGAGCAGTACTTC.

The chain uses TRBV7-6 and TRBJ2-1, with D hard to call. The CDR3 consists of 12 residues. V was cut by 0 bases and J by 6 bases, with 3 bases left in between. Per germline, CDR1 SGHVS and CDR2 FNYEAQ. CDR3 DNA sequence: TGTGCCAGCAGCTTAGCCTTCAATGAGCAGTTCTTC. It yields the protein CASSLAFNEQFF.

V and J are TRBV21-1 and TRBJ1-6; TRBD1 was called by the table and not checked on the DNA. TRBV21-1 is a pseudogene locus. The CDR3 is 15 residues long. The CDR3 DNA follows: TGTGCCAGCAGTCGACAGGGATCCTCTAATTCACCCCTCCACTTT. Its protein product is CASSRQGSSNSPLHF.

This chain uses TRBV29-1 with TRBJ2-5; 7 bases match TRBD2. The V gene end was trimmed by 5 bases and the J gene end by 1 base; junction bases not matched to a gene: 7. CDR1 is SQVTM, CDR2 ANQGSEA, per germline. The CDR3 sequence is 14 residues long. The CDR3 reads CSVPALAVQETQYF. CDR3 DNA sequence: TGCAGCGTTCCAGCCCTAGCGGTCCAAGAGACCCAGTACTTC.

The J gene is TRBJ1-1, the V gene TRBV30, with 7 nucleotides matching TRBD1. The CDR3 totals 11 residues. J lost 8 bases, V lost 8 bases, and 8 bases had no gene match. CDR1 and CDR2 (germline): GTSNPN, SVGIG (reference sequence). The CDR3, as DNA: TGTGCCGGAACCCGGGACAGAGAAGCTTTCTTT. This codes for CAGTRDREAFF.

J is TRBJ2-7 and V is TRBV18; D is unclear. The CDR3 has 14 residues. V gave up 2 bases and J gave up 1 base, with 9 bases separating them. Germline-derived CDR1 and CDR2 are KGHSH and LQKENI. The CDR3 reads CASSPDLRSYEQYF. DNA for the CDR3: TGTGCCAGCTCACCAGATCTGAGATCCTACGAGCAGTACTTC.